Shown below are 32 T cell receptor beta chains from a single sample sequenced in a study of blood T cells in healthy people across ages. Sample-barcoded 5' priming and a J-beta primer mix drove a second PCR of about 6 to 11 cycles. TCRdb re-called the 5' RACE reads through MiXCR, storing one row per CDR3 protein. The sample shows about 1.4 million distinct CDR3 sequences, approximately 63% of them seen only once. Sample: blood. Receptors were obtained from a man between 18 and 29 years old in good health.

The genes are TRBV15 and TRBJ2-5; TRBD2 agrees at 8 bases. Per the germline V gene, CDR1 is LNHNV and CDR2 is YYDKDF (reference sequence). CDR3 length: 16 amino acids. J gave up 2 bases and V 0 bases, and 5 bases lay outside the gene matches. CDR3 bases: TGTGCCACCAGCAGAGATGATGGCGGGGGGCAAGAGACCCAGTACTTC. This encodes CATSRDDGGGQETQYF.

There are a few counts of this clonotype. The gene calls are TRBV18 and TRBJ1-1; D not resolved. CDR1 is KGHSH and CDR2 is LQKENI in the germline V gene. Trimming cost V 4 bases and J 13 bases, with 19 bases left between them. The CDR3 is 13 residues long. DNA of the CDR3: TGTGCCAGCTCACTGGATGGAGGGATGCGGGATTTCTTT. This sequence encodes CASSLDGGMRDFF.

The CDR3 reads CSVSSGSNEQFF. CDR3 coding DNA: TGCAGCGTTTCTAGCGGGAGCAATGAGCAGTTCTTC. The chain couples TRBV29-1 to TRBJ2-1, with 10 bases aligning to TRBD2. Unmatched junction bases numbered 1, after V lost 5 bases and J lost 6 bases. In germline, CDR1 is SQVTM, CDR2 ANQGSEA. The CDR3 runs 12 residues.

CDR3 sequence (DNA): TGTGCCAGCAGTCCGTCGGGTTACGAGGTCTACGAGCAGTACTTC. Translating gives CASSPSGYEVYEQYF. The chain is built from TRBV27 and TRBJ2-7, with D hard to call. Trimming removed 5 bases from V and 3 bases from J, with 17 bases in between. Germline CDR1 is MNHEY and CDR2 is SMNVEV (reference sequence). The length of the CDR3 is 15 residues.

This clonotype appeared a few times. The CDR3 bases are TGTGCCAGCAGGGGGCCGAGAGTCCAAGAGACCCAGTACTTC. Protein product: CASRGPRVQETQYF. V usage is TRBV28 and J usage is TRBJ2-5; a possible D gene is TRBD1 (5 bases). V shed 6 bases and J shed 1 base, with 12 bases lying between them. Germline V gene sequence: CDR1 MDHEN, CDR2 SYDVKM. The CDR3 has 14 amino acids.

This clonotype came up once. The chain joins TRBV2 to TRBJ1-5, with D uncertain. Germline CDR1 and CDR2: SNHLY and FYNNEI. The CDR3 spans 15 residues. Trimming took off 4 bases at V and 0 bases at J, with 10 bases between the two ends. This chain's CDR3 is CASSVLGNSNQPQHF. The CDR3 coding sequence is TGTGCCAGCAGTGTCTTGGGGAATAGCAATCAGCCCCAGCATTTT.

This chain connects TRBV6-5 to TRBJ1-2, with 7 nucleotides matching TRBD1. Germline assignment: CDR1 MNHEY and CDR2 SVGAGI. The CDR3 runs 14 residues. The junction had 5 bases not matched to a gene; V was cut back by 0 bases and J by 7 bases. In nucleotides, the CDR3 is TGTGCCAGCAGTTACTCACAGGGGCTCTCTGGCTACACCTTC. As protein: CASSYSQGLSGYTF.

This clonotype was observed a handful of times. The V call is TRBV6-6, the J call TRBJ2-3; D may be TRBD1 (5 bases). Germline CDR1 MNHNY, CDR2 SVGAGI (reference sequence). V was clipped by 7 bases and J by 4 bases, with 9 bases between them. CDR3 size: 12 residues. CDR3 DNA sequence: TGTGCCAGCACGTCAGGGCCAGATACGCAGTATTTT. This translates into CASTSGPDTQYF.

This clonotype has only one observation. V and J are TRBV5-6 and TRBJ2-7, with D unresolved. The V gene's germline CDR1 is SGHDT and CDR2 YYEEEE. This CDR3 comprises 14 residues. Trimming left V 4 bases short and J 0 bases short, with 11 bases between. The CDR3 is CASSPDAFSYEQYF. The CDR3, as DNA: TGTGCCAGCAGCCCGGATGCGTTCTCCTACGAGCAGTACTTC. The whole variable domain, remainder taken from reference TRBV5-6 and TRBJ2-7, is DAGVTQSPTHLIKTRGQQVTLRCSPKSGHDTVSWYQQALGQGPQFIFQYYEEEERQRGNFPDRFSGHQFPNYSSELNVNALLLGDSALYLCASSPDAFSYEQYFGPGTRLTVT.

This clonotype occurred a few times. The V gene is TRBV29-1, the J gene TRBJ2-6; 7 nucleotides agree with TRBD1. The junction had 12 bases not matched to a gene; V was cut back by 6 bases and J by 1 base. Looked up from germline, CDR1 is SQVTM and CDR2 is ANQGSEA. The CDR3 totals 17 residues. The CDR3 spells CSVPSWDSVSGANVLTF. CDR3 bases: TGCAGCGTACCGAGTTGGGACAGCGTGTCTGGGGCCAACGTCCTGACTTTC.

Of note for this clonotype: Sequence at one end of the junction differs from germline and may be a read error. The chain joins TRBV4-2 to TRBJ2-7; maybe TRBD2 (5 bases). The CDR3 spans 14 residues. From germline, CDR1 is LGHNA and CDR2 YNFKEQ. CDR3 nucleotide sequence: TGCGCCAGCAGCCAAGCACGGGGAAATTACGAGCAGTACTTC. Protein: CASSQARGNYEQYF.

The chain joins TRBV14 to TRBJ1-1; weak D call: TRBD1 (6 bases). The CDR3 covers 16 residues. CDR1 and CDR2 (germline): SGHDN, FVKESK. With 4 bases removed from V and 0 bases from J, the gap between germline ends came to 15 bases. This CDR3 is CASSRQGQPLNTEAFF. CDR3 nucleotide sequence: TGTGCCAGCAGCCGCCAAGGACAGCCTCTGAACACTGAAGCTTTCTTT. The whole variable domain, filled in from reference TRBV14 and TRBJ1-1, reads EAGVTQFPSHSVIEKGQTVTLRCDPISGHDNLYWYRRVMGKEIKFLLHFVKESKQDESGMPNNRFLAERTGGTYSTLKVQPAELEDSGVYFCASSRQGQPLNTEAFFGQGTRLTVV.

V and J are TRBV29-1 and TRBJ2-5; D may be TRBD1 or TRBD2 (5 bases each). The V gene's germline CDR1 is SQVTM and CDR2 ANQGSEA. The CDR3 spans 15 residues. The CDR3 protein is CSVPPGAGPKETQYF. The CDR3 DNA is TGCAGTGTCCCCCCCGGGGCTGGCCCAAAAGAGACCCAGTACTTC.

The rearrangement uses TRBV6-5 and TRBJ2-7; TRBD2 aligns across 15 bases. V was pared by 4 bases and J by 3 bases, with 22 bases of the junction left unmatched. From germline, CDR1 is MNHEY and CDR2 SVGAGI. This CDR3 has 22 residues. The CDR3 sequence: CASSLGGTSGRRWNPPLYEQYF. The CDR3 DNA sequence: TGTGCCAGCAGTTTGGGCGGGACTAGCGGGAGGAGGTGGAACCCACCCCTCTACGAGCAGTACTTC.

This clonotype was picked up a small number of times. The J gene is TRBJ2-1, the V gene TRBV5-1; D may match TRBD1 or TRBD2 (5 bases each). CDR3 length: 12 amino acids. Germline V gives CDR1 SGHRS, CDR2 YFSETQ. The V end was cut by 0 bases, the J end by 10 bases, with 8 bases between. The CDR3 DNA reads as TGCGCCAGCAGCTTGGACCGGGGCGAGCAGTTCTTC. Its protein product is CASSLDRGEQFF.

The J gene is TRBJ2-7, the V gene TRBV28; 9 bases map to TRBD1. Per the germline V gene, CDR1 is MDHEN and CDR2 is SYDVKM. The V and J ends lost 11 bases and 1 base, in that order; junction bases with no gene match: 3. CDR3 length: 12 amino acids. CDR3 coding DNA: TGTGCCGGGGGACAGGGTTCCTACGAGCAGTACTTC. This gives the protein CAGGQGSYEQYF. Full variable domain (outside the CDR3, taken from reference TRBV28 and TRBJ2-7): DVKVTQSSRYLVKRTGEKVFLECVQDMDHENMFWYRQDPGLGLRLIYFSYDVKMKEKGDIPEGYSVSREKKERFSLILESASTNQTSMYLCAGGQGSYEQYFGPGTRLTVT.

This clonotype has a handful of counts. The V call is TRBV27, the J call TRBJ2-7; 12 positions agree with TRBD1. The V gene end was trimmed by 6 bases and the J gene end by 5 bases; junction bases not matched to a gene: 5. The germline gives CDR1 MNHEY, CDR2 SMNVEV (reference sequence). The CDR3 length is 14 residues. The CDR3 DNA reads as TGTGCCAGCAGGGAGGGACAGGGGGCCGACGAGCAGTACTTC. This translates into CASREGQGADEQYF.

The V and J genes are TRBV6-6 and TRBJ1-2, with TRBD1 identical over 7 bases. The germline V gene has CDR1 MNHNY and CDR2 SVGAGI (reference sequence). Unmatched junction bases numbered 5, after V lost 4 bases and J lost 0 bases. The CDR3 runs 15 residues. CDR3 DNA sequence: TGTGCCAGCAGTTCCGGGGACAGAGCTAACTATGGCTACACCTTC. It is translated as CASSSGDRANYGYTF.

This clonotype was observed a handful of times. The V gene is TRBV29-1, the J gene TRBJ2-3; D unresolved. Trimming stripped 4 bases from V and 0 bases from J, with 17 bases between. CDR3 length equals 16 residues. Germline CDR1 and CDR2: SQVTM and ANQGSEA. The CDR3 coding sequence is TGCAGCGTTGTACCATTACACAAATCTAGCACAGATACGCAGTATTTT. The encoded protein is CSVVPLHKSSTDTQYF.

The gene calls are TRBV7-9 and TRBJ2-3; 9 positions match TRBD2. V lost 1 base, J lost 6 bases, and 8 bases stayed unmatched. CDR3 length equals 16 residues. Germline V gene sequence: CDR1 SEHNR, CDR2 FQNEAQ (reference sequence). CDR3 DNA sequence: TGTGCCAGCAGCTTAGTGGTAGCGGGAGAATCGGATACGCAGTATTTT. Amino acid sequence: CASSLVVAGESDTQYF.

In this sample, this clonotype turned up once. CDR3 residues: CASSFIAGVNEQFF. CDR3 nucleotide sequence: TGCGCCAGCAGCTTTATAGCCGGGGTCAATGAGCAGTTCTTC. The chain has TRBV5-1 and TRBJ2-1; tentative D call: TRBD2 (5 bases). Per germline, CDR1 SGHRS and CDR2 YFSETQ. This CDR3 is built from 14 residues. Between the trimmed V and J ends, which lost 2 bases and 6 bases, there was a span of 12 bases.

In DNA form, the CDR3 reads TGTGCCAGCAGCCGCTCCCCAGACAATCAGCCCCAGCATTTT. Amino acid sequence: CASSRSPDNQPQHF. V and J are TRBV13 and TRBJ1-5; D is undetermined. V was trimmed by 5 bases and J by 3 bases, leaving 11 bases between them. Germline assignment: CDR1 PRHDT and CDR2 FYEKMQ (reference sequence). The CDR3 loop spans 14 amino acids. The whole variable domain, remainder taken from reference TRBV13 and TRBJ1-5, is AAGVIQSPRHLIKEKRETATLKCYPIPRHDTVYWYQQGPGQDPQFLISFYEKMQSDKGSIPDRFSAQQFSDYHSELNMSSLELGDSALYFCASSRSPDNQPQHFGDGTRLSIL.

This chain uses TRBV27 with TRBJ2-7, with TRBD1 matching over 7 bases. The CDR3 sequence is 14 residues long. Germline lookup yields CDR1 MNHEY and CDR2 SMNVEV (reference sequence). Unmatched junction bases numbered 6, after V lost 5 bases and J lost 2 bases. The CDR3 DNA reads TGTGCCAGCAGTAGAGGGGGCCCCCCCTACGAGCAGTACTTC. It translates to CASSRGGPPYEQYF.

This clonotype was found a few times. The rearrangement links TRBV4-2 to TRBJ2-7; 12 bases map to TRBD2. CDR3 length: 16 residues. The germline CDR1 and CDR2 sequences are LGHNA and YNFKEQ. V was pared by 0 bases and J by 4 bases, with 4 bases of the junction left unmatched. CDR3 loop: CASSQELAGGRYEQYF. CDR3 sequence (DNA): TGTGCCAGCAGCCAAGAACTAGCGGGAGGTAGATACGAGCAGTACTTC.

Here the CDR3 DNA reads TGCGCCAGCAGCCAAGGGGCGGGGGCGGCGAACACCGGGGAGCTGTTTTTT. Its translation: CASSQGAGAANTGELFF. The chain carries TRBV4-3 and TRBJ2-2; the D gene is possibly TRBD2 (7 bases). The CDR3 extends over 17 amino acids. From germline, CDR1 is LGHNA and CDR2 YSLEER. V was shortened by 1 base and J by 0 bases, with 12 bases between the two germline ends.

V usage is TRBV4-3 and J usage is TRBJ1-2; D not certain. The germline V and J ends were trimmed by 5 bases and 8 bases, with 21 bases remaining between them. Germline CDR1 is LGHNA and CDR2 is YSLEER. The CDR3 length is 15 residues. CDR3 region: CASSTGWPNLDGYTF. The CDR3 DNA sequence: TGCGCCAGCAGCACCGGTTGGCCTAACCTTGACGGCTACACCTTC.

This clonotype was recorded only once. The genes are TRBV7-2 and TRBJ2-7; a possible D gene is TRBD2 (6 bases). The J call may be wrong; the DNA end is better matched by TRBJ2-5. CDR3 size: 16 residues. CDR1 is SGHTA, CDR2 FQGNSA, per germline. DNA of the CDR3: TGTGCCAGCAGCTCTCCCCAAAGGGACTCGCAAGAGACCCAGTACTTC. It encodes CASSSPQRDSQETQYF.

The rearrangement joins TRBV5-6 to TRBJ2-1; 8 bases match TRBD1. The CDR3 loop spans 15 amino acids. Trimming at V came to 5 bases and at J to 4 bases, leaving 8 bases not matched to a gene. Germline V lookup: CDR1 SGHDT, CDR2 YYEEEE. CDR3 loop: CASRRTRTGYNEQFF. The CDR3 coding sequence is TGTGCCAGCAGACGGACCCGGACAGGGTACAATGAGCAGTTCTTC.

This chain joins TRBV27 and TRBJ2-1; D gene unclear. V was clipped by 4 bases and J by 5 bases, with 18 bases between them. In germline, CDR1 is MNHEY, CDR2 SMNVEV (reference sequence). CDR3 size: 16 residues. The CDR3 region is CASSWSALFPHNEQFF. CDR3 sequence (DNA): TGTGCCAGCAGTTGGTCGGCCCTCTTCCCCCACAATGAGCAGTTCTTC.

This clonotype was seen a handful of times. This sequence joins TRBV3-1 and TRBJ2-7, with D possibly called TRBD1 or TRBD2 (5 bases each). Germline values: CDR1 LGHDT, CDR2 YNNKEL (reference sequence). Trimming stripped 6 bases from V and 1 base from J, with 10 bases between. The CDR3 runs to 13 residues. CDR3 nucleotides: TGTGCCAGCAGTCGGGGCCTGTCCTACGAGCAGTACTTC. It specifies CASSRGLSYEQYF.

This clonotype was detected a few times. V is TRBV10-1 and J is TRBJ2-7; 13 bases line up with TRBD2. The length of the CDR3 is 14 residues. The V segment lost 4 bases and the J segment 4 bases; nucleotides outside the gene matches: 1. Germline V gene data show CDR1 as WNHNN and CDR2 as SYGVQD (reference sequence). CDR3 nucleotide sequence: TGCGCCAGCAGTGGGACTAGCGGGAGATACGAGCAGTACTTC. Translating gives CASSGTSGRYEQYF.

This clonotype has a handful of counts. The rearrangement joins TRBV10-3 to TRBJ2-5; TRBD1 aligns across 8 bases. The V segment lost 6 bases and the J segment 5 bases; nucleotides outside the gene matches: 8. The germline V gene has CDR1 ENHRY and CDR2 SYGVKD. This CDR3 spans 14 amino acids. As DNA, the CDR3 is TGTGCCATCAGGGGGGACAGGTTGAAGGAGACCCAGTACTTC. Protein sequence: CAIRGDRLKETQYF.